The clone carrying this T cell receptor beta chain was observed once. Its matching antigen is unknown. These data are taken from a study of OX40 agonist ivuxolimab in advanced cancers. About the research overall: Dose-escalation patients were diagnosed with hepatocellular carcinoma, melanoma, renal cell cancer or head and neck cancer. Broader study findings: Some nonresponders also had low normalized T-cell clonal expansion. Compared with CD4+, CD8+ T cells on average had more expanded clones. CD4+ and CD8+ T cells in blood underwent clonal expansion by week 6 at 0.1 to 3.0 mg/kg.

With V trimmed by 5 bases and J by 2 bases, 3 bases remained unmatched. Germline V CDR1 and CDR2: MNHEY, SMNVEV (reference sequence). CDR3 length equals 14 residues. The assay was immunoSEQ multiplex PCR, and TCRdb's table has in-frame clones only and misses some. The sample lists tens of thousands of clones, approximately 78% seen once, with 0.35% to 0.5% in the top ten. This sample comprised CD4+ or CD8+ T cells sorted from blood, obtained in a trial of the OX40 agonist ivuxolimab. This receptor was obtained from an adult with an advanced solid tumor such as melanoma, head and neck, liver or kidney cancer. The chain has TRBV27 and TRBJ1-2, with 9 bases lining up with TRBD1. The CDR3, as DNA: TGTGCCAGCAGTCTACAGGGGGCGAACTATGGCTACACCTTC. Protein: CASSLQGANYGYTF.